This T cell receptor (beta chain) emerged from a study of T-cell memory formation after mild COVID-19. Constant-segment primers served in 5'RACE that generated TCR alpha and TCR beta cDNA libraries bearing sample barcodes and UMIs. Using its own MiXCR run on the 5' RACE reads, TCRdb lists one record per CDR3 protein. The sample has about 470,000 distinct CDR3 sequences, about 20% seen once. This clonotype was seen only a few times. Its antigen is undetermined. The germline V gene has CDR1 SQVTM and CDR2 ANQGSEA. This CDR3 spans 17 amino acids. Unmatched junction bases numbered 16, after V lost 5 bases and J lost 4 bases. Study-wide results and caveats: A second wave expanding day 15 to 37 was CD4+-biased; contracting clones were balanced.

The source is an adult woman who had mild COVID-19 (a few samples of this study predate the infection). Cell type and time point are not known. The chain has TRBV29-1 and TRBJ2-7; TRBD1 agrees at 11 bases. The material sequenced was PBMCs or a T cell subset sorted from them (not recorded which). The CDR3, as DNA: TGCAGCGTTCTAACACGCCGGACAGGGGGCCTTCGGTACGAGCAGTACTTC. Translated: CSVLTRRTGGLRYEQYF.